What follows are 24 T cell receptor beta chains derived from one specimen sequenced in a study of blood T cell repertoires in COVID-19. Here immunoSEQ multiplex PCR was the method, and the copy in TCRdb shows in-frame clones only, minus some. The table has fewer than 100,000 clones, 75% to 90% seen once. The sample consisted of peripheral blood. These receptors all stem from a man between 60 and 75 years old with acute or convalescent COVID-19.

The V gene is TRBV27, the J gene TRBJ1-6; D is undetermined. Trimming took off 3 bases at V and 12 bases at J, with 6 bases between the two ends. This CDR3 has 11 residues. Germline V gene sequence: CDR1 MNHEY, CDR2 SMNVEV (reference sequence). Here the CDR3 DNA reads TGTGCCAGCAGTTTCGGCGGACCCCTCCACTTT. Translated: CASSFGGPLHF.

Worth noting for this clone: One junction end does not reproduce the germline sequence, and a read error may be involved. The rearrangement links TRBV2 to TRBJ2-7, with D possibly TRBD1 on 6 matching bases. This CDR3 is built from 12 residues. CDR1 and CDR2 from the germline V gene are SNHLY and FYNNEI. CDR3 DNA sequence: TGTGCCAGCAGGGGGGCAGGGTTGGGCAATTTCTTC. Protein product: CASRGAGLGNFF.

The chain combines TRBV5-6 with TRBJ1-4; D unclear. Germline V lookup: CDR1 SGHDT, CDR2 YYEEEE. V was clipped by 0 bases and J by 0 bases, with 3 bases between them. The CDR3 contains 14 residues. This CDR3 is CASSLDTTNEKLFF. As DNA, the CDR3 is TGTGCCAGCAGCTTGGACACAACTAATGAAAAACTGTTTTTT.

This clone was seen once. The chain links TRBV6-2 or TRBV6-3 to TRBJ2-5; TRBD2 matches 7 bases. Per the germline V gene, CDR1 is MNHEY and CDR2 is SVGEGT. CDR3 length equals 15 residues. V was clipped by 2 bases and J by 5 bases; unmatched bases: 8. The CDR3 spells CASSYGLAAAETQYF. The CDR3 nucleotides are TGTGCCAGCAGTTACGGCCTAGCGGCGGCGGAGACCCAGTACTTC.

The CDR3 DNA is TGTGCCAGCAGCTTAGTTCCCCTAGCGAGGGGAGGTGAGCAGTTCTTC. Protein product: CASSLVPLARGGEQFF. The chain uses TRBV11-2 and TRBJ2-1; tentatively, D is TRBD2 (6 bases). CDR1 SGHAT and CDR2 FQNNGV come from the germline V gene. The length of the CDR3 is 16 residues. Trimming cost V 1 base and J 9 bases, with 19 bases left between them. The whole variable domain, filled in from reference TRBV11-2 and TRBJ2-1, reads EAGVAQSPRYKIIEKRQSVAFWCNPISGHATLYWYQQILGQGPKLLIQFQNNGVVDDSQLPKDRFSAERLKGVDSTLKIQPAKLEDSAVYLCASSLVPLARGGEQFFGPGTRLTVL.

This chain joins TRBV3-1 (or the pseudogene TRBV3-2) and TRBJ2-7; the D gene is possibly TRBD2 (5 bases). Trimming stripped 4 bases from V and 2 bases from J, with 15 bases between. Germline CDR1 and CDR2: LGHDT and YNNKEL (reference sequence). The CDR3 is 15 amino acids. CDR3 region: CASSRDPRETYEQYF. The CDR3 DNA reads TGTGCCAGCAGCCGAGATCCTAGGGAGACCTACGAGCAGTACTTC.

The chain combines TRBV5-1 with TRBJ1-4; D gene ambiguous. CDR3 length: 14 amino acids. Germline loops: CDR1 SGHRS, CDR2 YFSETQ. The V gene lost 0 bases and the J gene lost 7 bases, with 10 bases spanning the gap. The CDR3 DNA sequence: TGCGCCAGCAGCTTGGGCGGCGGGTCTGAAAAACTGTTTTTT. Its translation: CASSLGGGSEKLFF. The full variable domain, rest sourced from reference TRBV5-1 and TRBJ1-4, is KAGVTQTPRYLIKTRGQQVTLSCSPISGHRSVSWYQQTPGQGLQFLFEYFSETQRNKGNFPGRFSGRQFSNSRSEMNVSTLELGDSALYLCASSLGGGSEKLFFGSGTQLSVL.

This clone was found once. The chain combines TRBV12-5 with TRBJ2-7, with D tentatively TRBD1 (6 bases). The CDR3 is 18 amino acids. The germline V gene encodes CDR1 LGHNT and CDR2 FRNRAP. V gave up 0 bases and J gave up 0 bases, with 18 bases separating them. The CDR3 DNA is TGTGCTAGTGGTTTGGTAGAAGTACTAGGACAGAGCTCCTACGAGCAGTACTTC. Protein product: CASGLVEVLGQSSYEQYF.

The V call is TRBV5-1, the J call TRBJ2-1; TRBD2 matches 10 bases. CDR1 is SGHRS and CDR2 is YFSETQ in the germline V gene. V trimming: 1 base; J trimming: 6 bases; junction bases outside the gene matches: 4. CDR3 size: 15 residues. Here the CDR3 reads CASSLPSGGANEQFF. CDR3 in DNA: TGCGCCAGCAGCTTGCCAAGCGGGGGGGCCAATGAGCAGTTCTTC.

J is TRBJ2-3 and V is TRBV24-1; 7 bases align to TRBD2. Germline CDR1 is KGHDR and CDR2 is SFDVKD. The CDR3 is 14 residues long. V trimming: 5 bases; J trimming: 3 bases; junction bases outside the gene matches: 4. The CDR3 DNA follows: TGTGCCACCAGTGCTTCCGGGGGGACAGATACGCAGTATTTT. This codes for CATSASGGTDTQYF.

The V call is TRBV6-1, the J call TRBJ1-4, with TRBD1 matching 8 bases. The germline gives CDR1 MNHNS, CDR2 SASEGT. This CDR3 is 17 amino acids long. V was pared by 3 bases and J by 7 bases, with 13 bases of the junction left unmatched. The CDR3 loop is CASSDLGRGLTIEKLFF. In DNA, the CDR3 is TGTGCCAGCAGTGACTTGGGCAGGGGGCTTACGATTGAAAAACTGTTTTTT.

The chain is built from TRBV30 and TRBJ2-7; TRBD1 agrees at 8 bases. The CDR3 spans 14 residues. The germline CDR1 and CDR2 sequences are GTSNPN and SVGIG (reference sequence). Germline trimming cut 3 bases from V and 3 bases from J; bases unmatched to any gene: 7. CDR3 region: CAWSFLDRDYEQYF. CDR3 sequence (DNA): TGTGCCTGGAGCTTCTTGGACAGGGACTACGAGCAGTACTTC.

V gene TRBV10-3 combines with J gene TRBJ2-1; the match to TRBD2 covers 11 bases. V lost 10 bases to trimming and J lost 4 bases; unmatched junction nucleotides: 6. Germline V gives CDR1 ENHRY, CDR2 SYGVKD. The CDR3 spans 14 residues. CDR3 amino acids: CATYSGREYNEQFF. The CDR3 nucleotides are TGTGCCACCTATAGCGGGAGGGAATACAATGAGCAGTTCTTC.

The CDR3 DNA sequence: TGCGCCAGCAGCTTAACTAGCGGGAGTACTGGGGCCAACGTCCTGACTTTC. It encodes CASSLTSGSTGANVLTF. This chain connects TRBV5-1 to TRBJ2-6; 11 nucleotides line up with TRBD2. V shed 2 bases and J 2 bases; nucleotides not matched to a gene: 3. CDR1 is SGHRS, CDR2 YFSETQ, per germline. The CDR3 is 17 amino acids.

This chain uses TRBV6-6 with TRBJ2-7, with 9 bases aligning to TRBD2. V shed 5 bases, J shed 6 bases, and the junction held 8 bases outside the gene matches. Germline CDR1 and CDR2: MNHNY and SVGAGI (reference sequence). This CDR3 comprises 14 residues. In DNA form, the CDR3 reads TGTGCCAGCAGTGCCGGGACTAGCTCCGCCGAGCAGTACTTC. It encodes CASSAGTSSAEQYF.

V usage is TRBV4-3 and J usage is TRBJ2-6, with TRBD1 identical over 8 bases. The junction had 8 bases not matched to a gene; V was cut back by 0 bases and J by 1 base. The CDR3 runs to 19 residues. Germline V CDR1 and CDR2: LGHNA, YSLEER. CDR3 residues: CASSQDPQGASSGANVLTF. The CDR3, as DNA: TGCGCCAGCAGCCAAGATCCGCAGGGGGCTTCATCTGGGGCCAACGTCCTGACTTTC.

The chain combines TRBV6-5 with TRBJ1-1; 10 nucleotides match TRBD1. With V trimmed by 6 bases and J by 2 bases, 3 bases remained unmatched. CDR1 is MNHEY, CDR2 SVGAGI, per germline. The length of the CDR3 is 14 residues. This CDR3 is CASRGTGVNTEAFF. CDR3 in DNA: TGTGCCAGCAGGGGGACAGGGGTTAACACTGAAGCTTTCTTT.

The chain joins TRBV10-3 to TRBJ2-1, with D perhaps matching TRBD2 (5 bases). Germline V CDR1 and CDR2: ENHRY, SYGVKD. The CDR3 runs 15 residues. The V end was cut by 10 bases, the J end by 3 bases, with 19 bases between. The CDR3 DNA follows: TGTGCCACCATCACGAGCGGAGGCATCTACAATGAGCAGTTCTTC. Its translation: CATITSGGIYNEQFF.

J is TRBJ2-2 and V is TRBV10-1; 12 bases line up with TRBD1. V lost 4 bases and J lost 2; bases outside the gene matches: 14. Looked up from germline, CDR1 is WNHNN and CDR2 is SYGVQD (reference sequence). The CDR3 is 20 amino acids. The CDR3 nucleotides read TGCGCCAGCAGTGGGGGGACAGGGGGCACCGGATCCATTAACACCGGGGAGCTGTTTTTT. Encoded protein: CASSGGTGGTGSINTGELFF.

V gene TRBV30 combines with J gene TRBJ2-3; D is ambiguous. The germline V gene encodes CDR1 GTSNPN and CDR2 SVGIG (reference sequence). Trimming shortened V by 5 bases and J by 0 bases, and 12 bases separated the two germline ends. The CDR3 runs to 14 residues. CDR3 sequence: CAWDAASSTDTQYF. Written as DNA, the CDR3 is TGTGCCTGGGATGCAGCGAGTAGCACAGATACGCAGTATTTT.

The CDR3 region is CASSLEGGARGTEAFF. The CDR3, as DNA: TGTGCCAGCAGCTTAGAAGGTGGGGCTAGGGGCACTGAAGCTTTCTTT. The V call is TRBV11-2, the J call TRBJ1-1; tentatively, D is TRBD1 (5 bases). This CDR3 has 16 residues. The germline V gene has CDR1 SGHAT and CDR2 FQNNGV. Trimming took off 0 bases at V and 4 bases at J, with 15 bases between the two ends.

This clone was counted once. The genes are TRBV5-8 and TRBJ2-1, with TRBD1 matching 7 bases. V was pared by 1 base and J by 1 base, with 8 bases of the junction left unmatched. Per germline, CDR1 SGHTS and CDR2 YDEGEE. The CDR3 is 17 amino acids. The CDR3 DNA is TGTGCCAGCAGCTTGTTCCTACAGGGGCCGTCCTACAATGAGCAGTTCTTC. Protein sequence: CASSLFLQGPSYNEQFF.

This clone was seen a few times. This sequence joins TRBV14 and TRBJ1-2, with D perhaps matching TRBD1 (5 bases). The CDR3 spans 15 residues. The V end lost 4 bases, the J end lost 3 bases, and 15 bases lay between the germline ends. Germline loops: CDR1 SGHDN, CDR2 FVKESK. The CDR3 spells CASSPSGGAHYGYTF. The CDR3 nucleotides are TGTGCCAGCAGCCCGTCGGGAGGGGCCCACTATGGCTACACCTTC.

The CDR3 nucleotides are TGTGCCTGGAGCAAACCCGGGACAGGTCTATCCTACGAGCAGTACTTC. It specifies CAWSKPGTGLSYEQYF. The chain employs TRBV30 and TRBJ2-7, with 8 bases fitting TRBD1. Germline assignment: CDR1 GTSNPN and CDR2 SVGIG (reference sequence). The CDR3 sequence is 16 residues long. The V gene end was trimmed by 3 bases and the J gene end by 1 base; junction bases not matched to a gene: 11.